Listed here is a single T cell receptor (beta chain). The V gene lost 3 bases and the J gene lost 0 bases, with 14 bases spanning the gap. This CDR3 contains 17 residues. Germline values: CDR1 SGHTA, CDR2 FQGNSA. The sample belongs to a study of patients and donors after allogeneic stem cell transplantation. TCRdb reanalysed the RT-PCR reads using MiXCR and keeps one entry per CDR3 protein. The data show more than 850,000 distinct CDR3 sequences, with roughly 18% seen just once and 5% to 6.5% held by the top ten. The chain recombines TRBV7-2 with TRBJ2-2; TRBD2 might be the D (6 bases). The sequencing input was blood, either unsorted or a sorted T cell fraction (not recorded which). The TCR sequence derives from a human donor who was either an allogeneic HSCT recipient or a stem cell or donor lymphocyte infusion donor (not recorded which). It is not recorded whose cells these are; they may come from a transplant donor. The CDR3 loop reads CASSLDLGLANTGELFF. The CDR3 DNA follows: TGTGCCAGCAGCTTGGACTTGGGACTCGCGAACACCGGGGAGCTGTTTTTT.